Below are 8 T cell receptor beta chains sequenced from a single sample in a study of T-cell memory formation after mild COVID-19. TCRdb redid the calling of the 5' RACE reads with MiXCR, one entry per CDR3 protein. The sample includes approximately 440,000 distinct CDR3 sequences, about 19% of them seen just once. Sequences were obtained from PBMCs or a T cell subset sorted from them (not recorded which). The receptor source for this set is an adult woman who had mild COVID-19 (a few samples of this study predate the infection). Cell type and time point are not known.

This clonotype was observed a few times. As DNA, the CDR3 is TGTGCCACCAGCAGAGGAGGAGGGGGCTACGAGCAGTACTTC. Translation gives CATSRGGGGYEQYF. V usage is TRBV15 and J usage is TRBJ2-7, with D tentatively TRBD1 or TRBD2 (6 bases each). The ends were cut back, 1 base at V and 3 bases at J, with 10 bases in the middle. Germline values: CDR1 LNHNV, CDR2 YYDKDF (reference sequence). The CDR3 length is 14 residues.

This clonotype occurred a few times. The chain joins TRBV12-3 or TRBV12-4 to TRBJ2-2; 10 positions match TRBD2. The V and J ends lost 4 bases and 3 bases, in that order; junction bases with no gene match: 5. The CDR3 is made up of 16 amino acids. The CDR3 DNA follows: TGTGCCAGCAGTTATTTCGGACTAGCGGACACCGGGGAGCTGTTTTTT. Its protein product is CASSYFGLADTGELFF.

This sequence joins TRBV3-1 and TRBJ2-7; D assignment may be TRBD1 or TRBD2 (5 bases each). The CDR3 spans 13 residues. CDR1 and CDR2 from the germline V gene are LGHDT and YNNKEL (reference sequence). Trimming stripped 1 base from V and 3 bases from J, with 7 bases between. CDR3 DNA: TGTGCCAGCAGCCAAGCGGGACGCTACGAGCAGTACTTC. It translates to CASSQAGRYEQYF.

This rearrangement joins TRBV20-1 to TRBJ2-2; TRBD2 agrees at 8 bases. Germline CDR1 reads DFQATT; CDR2 reads SNEGSKA (reference sequence). With 0 bases clipped from V and 0 bases from J, the junction kept 3 bases outside the gene matches. This CDR3 is built from 16 residues. The CDR3 is CSARDVAGTNTGELFF. CDR3 coding DNA: TGCAGTGCTAGAGATGTAGCGGGAACGAACACCGGGGAGCTGTTTTTT.

This clonotype has just a few counts. The chain links TRBV5-1 to TRBJ2-5; no clear D gene. The germline CDR1 and CDR2 sequences are SGHRS and YFSETQ. The CDR3 has 14 residues. V was trimmed by 0 bases and J by 0 bases, leaving 6 bases between them. In nucleotides, the CDR3 is TGCGCCAGCAGCTTGGATGCAAACCAAGAGACCCAGTACTTC. Translating gives CASSLDANQETQYF.

The V call is TRBV7-2, the J call TRBJ2-1, with D tentatively TRBD2 (6 bases). Germline CDR1 reads SGHTA; CDR2 reads FQGNSA. Trimming stripped 1 base from V and 7 bases from J, with 11 bases between. This CDR3 is built from 14 residues. CDR3 region: CASSLGALANEQFF. CDR3 bases: TGTGCCAGCAGCTTAGGGGCCCTAGCGAATGAGCAGTTCTTC. The variable domain in full, with the rest retrieved from reference TRBV7-2 and TRBJ2-1, is GAGVSQSPSNKVTEKGKDVELRCDPISGHTALYWYRQSLGQGLEFLIYFQGNSAPDKSGLPSDRFSAERTGGSVSTLTIQRTQQEDSAVYLCASSLGALANEQFFGPGTRLTVL.

The table lists this clonotype with a few counts. V usage is TRBV7-9 and J usage is TRBJ1-2, with D possibly matching TRBD1 (6 bases). Trimming shortened V by 7 bases and J by 3 bases, and 15 bases separated the two germline ends. Per the germline V gene, CDR1 is SEHNR and CDR2 is FQNEAQ (reference sequence). The CDR3 has 14 amino acids. CDR3 amino acids: CASTPRAGDYGYTF. The DNA for the CDR3 is TGTGCCAGCACCCCCCGGGCAGGGGACTATGGCTACACCTTC.

V is TRBV20-1 and J is TRBJ2-5; the D gene could be TRBD1 or TRBD2 (6 bases each). The germline CDR1 and CDR2 sequences are DFQATT and SNEGSKA (reference sequence). V was clipped by 4 bases and J by 2 bases, with 14 bases between them. CDR3 length equals 14 residues. DNA for the CDR3: TGCAGTGCTAACTCGGGGGCCTCACAAGAGACCCAGTACTTC. It specifies CSANSGASQETQYF.